These 9 T cell receptor beta chains were all obtained from the same sample, sequenced in a study of T-cell memory formation after mild COVID-19. TCRdb passed the 5' RACE reads through MiXCR, listing each CDR3 protein once. The sample has roughly 600,000 distinct CDR3 sequences; about a sixth are singletons. The sequencing sample was made of PBMCs or a T cell subset sorted from them (not recorded which). The receptors originated from an adult woman who had mild COVID-19 (a few samples of this study predate the infection). Cell type and time point are not known.

The chain joins TRBV5-4 to TRBJ1-4, with D possibly matching TRBD1 (5 bases). The CDR3 sequence is 16 residues long. Trimming pared 0 bases from V and 6 bases from J, leaving 15 bases between. Germline assignment: CDR1 SGHNT and CDR2 YYREEE (reference sequence). The CDR3 sequence: CASSLAGTEVDEKLFF. The CDR3 DNA reads TGTGCCAGCAGCTTGGCCGGGACGGAGGTGGATGAAAAACTGTTTTTT.

The sample holds a few counts of this clonotype. The J gene is TRBJ1-5, the V gene TRBV30; D not certain. V dropped 2 bases and J dropped 0 bases, with 5 bases sitting between them. The CDR3 length is 13 residues. Germline assignment: CDR1 GTSNPN and CDR2 SVGIG (reference sequence). The CDR3 is CAWSKNSNQPQHF. Here the CDR3 DNA reads TGTGCCTGGAGTAAGAATAGCAATCAGCCCCAGCATTTT.

This clonotype was seen a few times. The chain couples TRBV9 to TRBJ1-1; D possibly corresponds to TRBD1 (6 bases). V shed 4 bases and J shed 5 bases, with 15 bases lying between them. This CDR3 has 14 amino acids. Germline V gene lookup returns CDR1 SGDLS and CDR2 YYNGEE. CDR3 DNA: TGTGCCAGCAGCCCCGGCGACAGGCCAACTGAAGCTTTCTTT. This encodes CASSPGDRPTEAFF.

V is TRBV6-1 and J is TRBJ1-5; D is ambiguous. Germline V lookup: CDR1 MNHNS, CDR2 SASEGT. V dropped 4 bases and J dropped 4 bases, with 11 bases sitting between them. CDR3 length: 14 residues. The CDR3 loop is CASSAKDSNQPQHF. In DNA form, the CDR3 reads TGTGCCAGCAGTGCGAAGGACTCAAATCAGCCCCAGCATTTT.

The rearrangement uses TRBV5-1 and TRBJ2-1; perhaps TRBD2 as D (5 bases). This CDR3 contains 15 residues. Deletions cut 0 bases from V and 7 bases from J, with 14 bases between. Germline values: CDR1 SGHRS, CDR2 YFSETQ. The CDR3 loop reads CASSLGLTSGNEQFF. Written as DNA, the CDR3 is TGCGCCAGCAGCTTGGGACTAACCTCCGGGAATGAGCAGTTCTTC.

This clonotype was seen a handful of times. The chain couples TRBV20-1 to TRBJ2-1; 8 nucleotides align to TRBD2. The CDR3 sequence is 14 residues long. The germline V gene has CDR1 DFQATT and CDR2 SNEGSKA (reference sequence). The V segment lost 6 bases and the J segment 0 bases; nucleotides outside the gene matches: 4. CDR3 DNA sequence: TGCAGTGCCAAAAGCGGGAGCTCCTACAATGAGCAGTTCTTC. It codes for CSAKSGSSYNEQFF.

This clonotype was counted only a few times. The chain uses TRBV6-1 and TRBJ2-3; 8 nucleotides line up with TRBD2. Germline V gene sequence: CDR1 MNHNS, CDR2 SASEGT. The CDR3 sequence is 17 residues long. V trimming: 5 bases; J trimming: 5 bases; junction bases outside the gene matches: 15. The CDR3 loop is CASSPSPTAGAVDTQYF. The CDR3, as DNA: TGTGCCAGCAGTCCGTCCCCTACAGCGGGAGCGGTAGATACGCAGTATTTT.

For the CDR3, the DNA is TGTGCCAGCAGCGGTGGGACCTCCATGAACACTGAAGCTTTCTTT. Translating it yields CASSGGTSMNTEAFF. The V and J genes are TRBV2 and TRBJ1-1, with D tentatively TRBD1 (5 bases). This CDR3 contains 15 residues. Deletions cut 6 bases from V and 0 bases from J, with 14 bases between. Germline-derived CDR1 and CDR2 are SNHLY and FYNNEI.

This clonotype was seen a handful of times. The genes are TRBV6-5 and TRBJ2-7, with a possible D match to TRBD1 (6 bases). Per germline, CDR1 MNHEY and CDR2 SVGAGI. CDR3 size: 15 residues. Trimming stripped 2 bases from V and 3 bases from J, with 14 bases between. CDR3 sequence: CASSYQTDSSYEQYF. The CDR3 region has the DNA TGTGCCAGCAGTTACCAGACGGACAGTAGCTACGAGCAGTACTTC.